This T cell receptor (beta chain) appears in the sequencing data of a study of response to subunit inactivated influenza vaccine. Germline V gives CDR1 MNHEY, CDR2 SVGAGI. This CDR3 spans 17 amino acids. V shed 4 bases, J shed 11 bases, and the junction held 18 bases outside the gene matches. MiXCR, run by TCRdb on the RT-PCR reads, gives a single entry per CDR3 protein. The repertoire includes roughly 620,000 distinct CDR3 sequences, 11% of them detected once, and approximately 10% sits in the top ten. A few counts support this clonotype. A further study also used this sample, focusing on T cells expressing NK-cell markers. That work contributes: TCR beta libraries carry UMIs added by 5'RACE template switching. Dominant NKG2C+ clonotypes in 6 or 7 donors made up roughly 1.0-7.5% of CD8+ T cells. Once again these clonotypes came out on top in the CD3+CD56-NKG2C+ fraction of a few donors.

The sample here was PBMCs from blood, taken on the day of vaccination. The TCR sequence derives from a man between 50 and 59 years old who received an inactivated influenza vaccine. The chain carries TRBV6-5 and TRBJ2-1; 9 nucleotides match TRBD2. The CDR3 sequence is CASSLGVAGEPSRKQFF. In nucleotides, the CDR3 is TGTGCCAGCAGTTTGGGAGTAGCGGGAGAGCCTTCCCGTAAGCAGTTCTTC.